This T cell receptor (beta chain) appears in the sequencing data of a study of blood T cell repertoires in COVID-19. Turning to the study itself: PBMCs, B-cell-depleted T cells, or T cells provided the cDNA or gDNA that made up the material.

The germline V and J ends were trimmed by 1 base and 5 bases, with 13 bases remaining between them. The CDR3 is made up of 15 amino acids. Looked up from germline, CDR1 is KGHSH and CDR2 is LQKENI. TCRdb's copy holds only in-frame clones and misses some; the assay was immunoSEQ multiplex PCR. The sample has approximately 200,000 clones, around 89% seen once. The receptor's source is a young woman in a cohort exposed to, infected with or recovered from COVID-19 (not recorded which). This sequence joins TRBV18 and TRBJ2-3, with D hard to call. Sequenced sample: PBMCs or T cells enriched from blood (not recorded which). The CDR3 is CASSPHPLLVDTQYF. The CDR3, as DNA: TGTGCCAGCTCACCACATCCATTGTTAGTAGATACGCAGTATTTT.